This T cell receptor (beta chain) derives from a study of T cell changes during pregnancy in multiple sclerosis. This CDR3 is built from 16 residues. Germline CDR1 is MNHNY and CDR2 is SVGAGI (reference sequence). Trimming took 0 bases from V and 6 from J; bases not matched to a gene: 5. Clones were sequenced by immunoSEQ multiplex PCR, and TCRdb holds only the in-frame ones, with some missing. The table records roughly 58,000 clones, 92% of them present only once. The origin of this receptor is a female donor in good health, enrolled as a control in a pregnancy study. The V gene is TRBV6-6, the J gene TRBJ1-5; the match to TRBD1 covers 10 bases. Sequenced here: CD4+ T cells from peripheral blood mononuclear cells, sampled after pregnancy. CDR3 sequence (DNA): TGTGCCAGCAGTTACTCTGGGACAGGGGCGCGTCAGCCCCAGCATTTT. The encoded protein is CASSYSGTGARQPQHF.